This is a list of T cell receptor beta chains from one sample in a study of blood T cell repertoires in COVID-19. Using immunoSEQ multiplex PCR, the repertoire was profiled, and TCRdb retains in-frame clones only, with some absent. The sample records fewer than 350,000 clones, 80% to 95% being singletons. The sequencing sample was made of peripheral blood. The origin of the receptors is a woman in her thirties with COVID-19, enrolled during active disease. The CDR3 runs from the conserved cysteine through the conserved F or W. D genes are given only for firm matches. Some rows have no size entry. The others give once, few or many, or a class for an expanded clone.

d_call: NA
j_call: TRBJ1-3
v_call: TRBV5-1
clone_size: NA
cdr3_aa: CASSLGTSSGNTIYF
cdr3_nt: TGCGCCAGCAGCTTGGGGACTTCCTCTGGAAACACCATATATTTT

d_call: NA
j_call: TRBJ1-5
v_call: TRBV28
clone_size: NA
cdr3_aa: CASSIVRGGSVQPQHF
cdr3_nt: TGTGCCAGCAGTATTGTGAGGGGGGGGTCCGTTCAGCCCCAGCATTTT

d_call: TRBD1
j_call: TRBJ1-2
v_call: TRBV3-1/TRBV3-2
clone_size: NA
cdr3_aa: CASSRQGVGGYTF
cdr3_nt: TGTGCCAGCAGCCGCCAGGGGGTAGGTGGCTACACCTTC

d_call: TRBD1
j_call: TRBJ1-2
v_call: TRBV4-1
clone_size: NA
cdr3_aa: CASSQGDRAVYGYTF
cdr3_nt: TGCGCCAGCAGCCAAGGGGACAGGGCGGTCTATGGCTACACCTTC

d_call: NA
j_call: TRBJ1-1
v_call: TRBV12-3/TRBV12-4
clone_size: NA
cdr3_aa: CASSFQGAEAFF
cdr3_nt: TGTGCCAGCAGTTTTCAGGGCGCTGAAGCTTTCTTT

d_call: NA
j_call: TRBJ1-3
v_call: TRBV6-1
clone_size: few
cdr3_aa: CASREGTLPGNTIYF
cdr3_nt: TGTGCCAGCAGGGAAGGGACACTCCCTGGAAACACCATATATTTT

d_call: TRBD2
j_call: TRBJ2-3
v_call: TRBV20-1
clone_size: NA
cdr3_aa: CSASSSGKSGTDTQYF
cdr3_nt: TGCAGTGCTAGTTCTAGCGGGAAGAGTGGTACAGATACGCAGTATTTT

d_call: NA
j_call: TRBJ1-6
v_call: TRBV2
clone_size: NA
cdr3_aa: CASRVNSPLHF
cdr3_nt: TGTGCCAGCCGGGTTAATTCACCCCTCCACTTT

d_call: NA
j_call: TRBJ1-5
v_call: TRBV5-5
clone_size: NA
cdr3_aa: CASSGGAGIGNQPQHF
cdr3_nt: TGTGCCAGCAGCGGAGGGGCAGGGATTGGAAATCAGCCCCAGCATTTT

d_call: NA
j_call: TRBJ2-7
v_call: TRBV7-9
clone_size: NA
cdr3_aa: CASEALQASYEQYF
cdr3_nt: TGTGCCAGCGAAGCCCTTCAGGCCTCTTACGAGCAGTACTTC

d_call: TRBD2
j_call: TRBJ2-1
v_call: TRBV7-2
clone_size: NA
cdr3_aa: CASSFGTSGGDEQFF
cdr3_nt: TGTGCCAGCAGCTTCGGGACTAGCGGGGGGGATGAGCAGTTCTTC

d_call: NA
j_call: TRBJ2-3
v_call: TRBV18
clone_size: NA
cdr3_aa: CASSPPSGPDTQYF
cdr3_nt: TGTGCCAGCTCACCACCCTCAGGGCCAGATACGCAGTATTTT

d_call: NA
j_call: TRBJ1-5
v_call: TRBV2
clone_size: NA
cdr3_aa: CASSLTGGNQPQHF
cdr3_nt: TGTGCCAGCAGTTTAACGGGTGGCAATCAGCCCCAGCATTTT

d_call: NA
j_call: TRBJ1-6
v_call: TRBV7-2
clone_size: NA
cdr3_aa: CASSGGGGGNSPLHF
cdr3_nt: TGTGCCAGCAGCGGGGGGGGCGGTGGGAATTCACCCCTCCACTTT

d_call: TRBD2
j_call: TRBJ2-3
v_call: TRBV7-8
clone_size: once
cdr3_aa: CASSPRTSGRFLDTQYF
cdr3_nt: TGTGCCAGCAGCCCCCGTACTAGCGGGAGGTTTCTGGATACGCAGTATTTT

d_call: TRBD2
j_call: TRBJ2-1
v_call: TRBV9
clone_size: NA
cdr3_aa: CASSVAGGPYNEQFF
cdr3_nt: TGTGCCAGCAGCGTAGCGGGAGGGCCGTACAATGAGCAGTTCTTC

d_call: NA
j_call: TRBJ1-5
v_call: TRBV19
clone_size: few
cdr3_aa: CASSIGPLASQPQHF
cdr3_nt: TGTGCCAGTAGTATCGGCCCTCTAGCGAGTCAGCCCCAGCATTTT

d_call: NA
j_call: TRBJ2-5
v_call: TRBV29-1
clone_size: NA
cdr3_aa: CSVGRSGGWETQYF
cdr3_nt: TGCAGCGTTGGAAGATCAGGGGGGTGGGAGACCCAGTACTTC

d_call: NA
j_call: TRBJ1-5
v_call: TRBV7-9
clone_size: NA
cdr3_aa: CASSSLSESQPQHF
cdr3_nt: TGTGCCAGCAGCTCACTTTCTGAGAGCCAGCCCCAGCATTTT

d_call: TRBD2
j_call: TRBJ2-4
v_call: TRBV5-1
clone_size: NA
cdr3_aa: CASSLAGGRDIQYF
cdr3_nt: TGCGCCAGCAGCTTAGCGGGAGGGCGAGACATTCAGTACTTC

d_call: NA
j_call: TRBJ2-1
v_call: TRBV24-1
clone_size: NA
cdr3_aa: CATSDFLNEQFF
cdr3_nt: TGTGCCACCAGTGATTTCCTCAATGAGCAGTTCTTC

d_call: NA
j_call: TRBJ2-5
v_call: TRBV27
clone_size: NA
cdr3_aa: CASSSLIPGQETQYF
cdr3_nt: TGTGCCAGCAGTTCTTTGATTCCGGGGCAAGAGACCCAGTACTTC

d_call: NA
j_call: TRBJ2-4
v_call: TRBV24-1
clone_size: NA
cdr3_aa: CATSDRVNIQYF
cdr3_nt: TGTGCCACCAGTGATCGGGTAAACATTCAGTACTTC

d_call: TRBD1
j_call: TRBJ2-1
v_call: TRBV2
clone_size: NA
cdr3_aa: CASSDGQGARYNEQFF
cdr3_nt: TGTGCCAGCAGTGACGGACAGGGGGCGCGTTACAATGAGCAGTTCTTC

d_call: NA
j_call: TRBJ2-3
v_call: TRBV11-3
clone_size: NA
cdr3_aa: CASSSRTDTDTQYF
cdr3_nt: TGTGCCAGCAGCTCGCGGACAGACACAGATACGCAGTATTTT

d_call: NA
j_call: TRBJ1-2
v_call: TRBV5-1
clone_size: NA
cdr3_aa: CASSLGGSSGYTF
cdr3_nt: TGCGCCAGCAGCTTGGGAGGGAGTTCGGGCTACACCTTC

d_call: TRBD1
j_call: TRBJ1-5
v_call: TRBV5-8
clone_size: NA
cdr3_aa: CASSLRQGVIRAQHF
cdr3_nt: TGTGCCAGCAGCCTCCGACAGGGGGTCATAAGGGCCCAGCATTTT

d_call: TRBD1
j_call: TRBJ2-1
v_call: TRBV14
clone_size: few
cdr3_aa: CASRRTGSGEQFF
cdr3_nt: TGTGCCAGCAGAAGGACAGGGTCCGGTGAGCAGTTCTTC

d_call: TRBD1
j_call: TRBJ1-2
v_call: TRBV19
clone_size: NA
cdr3_aa: CASSKPIRPGQENYGYTF
cdr3_nt: TGTGCCAGTAGTAAACCCATAAGACCGGGACAGGAGAACTATGGCTACACCTTC

d_call: TRBD1
j_call: TRBJ2-1
v_call: TRBV18
clone_size: NA
cdr3_aa: CASSPGTGLLNEQFF
cdr3_nt: TGTGCCAGCTCACCAGGGACAGGGTTGCTAAATGAGCAGTTCTTC

d_call: NA
j_call: TRBJ2-7
v_call: TRBV2
clone_size: NA
cdr3_aa: CASTDTYEQYF
cdr3_nt: TGTGCCAGCACTGACACCTACGAGCAGTACTTC

d_call: NA
j_call: TRBJ2-1
v_call: TRBV7-9
clone_size: NA
cdr3_aa: CASSLANRDEQFF
cdr3_nt: TGTGCCAGCAGCTTAGCGAATCGGGATGAGCAGTTCTTC

d_call: NA
j_call: TRBJ1-2
v_call: TRBV27
clone_size: NA
cdr3_aa: CASSRLEGNYGYTF
cdr3_nt: TGTGCCAGCAGTCGACTGGAGGGGAACTATGGCTACACCTTC

d_call: TRBD1
j_call: TRBJ1-6
v_call: TRBV7-9
clone_size: once
cdr3_aa: CASSSPGQEGSPLHF
cdr3_nt: TGTGCCAGCAGCTCGCCGGGACAGGAGGGTTCACCCCTCCACTTT

d_call: NA
j_call: TRBJ1-1
v_call: TRBV30
clone_size: NA
cdr3_aa: CAWSTQSEAFF
cdr3_nt: TGTGCCTGGAGCACACAGTCTGAAGCTTTCTTT

d_call: NA
j_call: TRBJ1-5
v_call: TRBV6-1
clone_size: NA
cdr3_aa: CASSEWQGGGQPQHF
cdr3_nt: TGTGCCAGCAGTGAATGGCAGGGCGGCGGTCAGCCCCAGCATTTT

d_call: TRBD1
j_call: TRBJ2-3
v_call: TRBV6-4
clone_size: NA
cdr3_aa: CASSDSAGGATDTQYF
cdr3_nt: TGTGCCAGCAGTGACTCGGCAGGGGGAGCGACAGATACGCAGTATTTT

d_call: NA
j_call: TRBJ2-7
v_call: TRBV6-5
clone_size: NA
cdr3_aa: CASSTSLYEQYF
cdr3_nt: TGTGCCAGCAGCACGAGCCTCTACGAGCAGTACTTC

d_call: NA
j_call: TRBJ1-1
v_call: TRBV5-5
clone_size: NA
cdr3_aa: CASSQTSWALNTEAFF
cdr3_nt: TGTGCCAGCAGTCAAACCTCGTGGGCACTGAACACTGAAGCTTTCTTT

d_call: NA
j_call: TRBJ1-1
v_call: TRBV30
clone_size: NA
cdr3_aa: CAWSVGRGTEAFF
cdr3_nt: TGTGCCTGGAGTGTAGGAAGGGGCACTGAAGCTTTCTTT

d_call: TRBD2
j_call: TRBJ2-2
v_call: TRBV28
clone_size: NA
cdr3_aa: CASSLDAPLAEYTGELFF
cdr3_nt: TGTGCCAGCAGTCTAGACGCCCCCCTAGCGGAGTACACCGGGGAGCTGTTTTTT

d_call: NA
j_call: TRBJ1-6
v_call: TRBV21-1
clone_size: NA
cdr3_aa: CASSKVDTRHSPLHF
cdr3_nt: TGTGCCAGCAGCAAAGTAGACACCAGGCATTCACCCCTCCACTTT

d_call: TRBD2
j_call: TRBJ2-1
v_call: TRBV2
clone_size: NA
cdr3_aa: CASSTWGGEQFF
cdr3_nt: TGTGCCAGCAGCACCTGGGGGGGGGAGCAGTTCTTC

d_call: TRBD2
j_call: TRBJ2-3
v_call: TRBV24-1
clone_size: NA
cdr3_aa: CATSDRGLGTDTQYF
cdr3_nt: TGTGCCACCAGTGATCGGGGACTAGGCACAGATACGCAGTATTTT

d_call: NA
j_call: TRBJ1-2
v_call: TRBV11-2
clone_size: NA
cdr3_aa: CASSLDYRHSTNYGYTF
cdr3_nt: TGTGCCAGCAGCTTAGATTACCGTCACAGTACTAACTATGGCTACACCTTC

d_call: NA
j_call: TRBJ1-1
v_call: TRBV7-2
clone_size: once
cdr3_aa: CASSLGGAGTEAFF
cdr3_nt: TGTGCCAGCAGCTTAGGCGGGGCGGGGACTGAAGCTTTCTTT

d_call: NA
j_call: TRBJ2-1
v_call: TRBV5-1
clone_size: NA
cdr3_aa: CASSTLALSSYNEQFF
cdr3_nt: TGCGCCAGCAGCACTCTAGCGTTAAGCTCCTACAATGAGCAGTTCTTC

d_call: TRBD1
j_call: TRBJ1-1
v_call: TRBV18
clone_size: NA
cdr3_aa: CASSTGQGMNTEAFF
cdr3_nt: TGTGCCAGCTCCACAGGACAGGGGATGAACACTGAAGCTTTCTTT